This T cell receptor (beta chain) was documented in a study of T cell clones after liver transplantation. Profiled with immunoSEQ multiplex PCR; TCRdb holds only in-frame clones, not every one. In the table there are 60,000 or so clones, roughly three quarters of which are singletons. This clone was seen at least ten times. V gave up 3 bases and J gave up 3 bases, with 12 bases separating them. CDR1 GTSNPN and CDR2 SVGIG come from the germline V gene (reference sequence). CDR3 length: 15 amino acids. The gene calls are TRBV30 and TRBJ1-6; D gene uncertain. Sequencing used CD4+ T cells from blood, obtained at the 22-month timepoint. This clonotype was sampled from a human patient who received a liver transplant. T cells may partly derive from the graft donor. CDR3 sequence reads: CAWSDRGIYNSPLHF. The CDR3 bases are TGTGCCTGGAGCGACCGGGGAATCTATAATTCACCCCTCCACTTT.